A selection of T cell receptor beta chains follows, all from one sample in a study of blood T cell repertoires in COVID-19. Here immunoSEQ multiplex PCR was the method, and the copy in TCRdb shows in-frame clones only, minus some. The sample includes roughly 250,000 clones, around 91% seen only once; the top ten take over 2%. Sequenced: PBMCs or T cells enriched from blood (not recorded which). The origin of the receptors is a woman aged 18-30 years who had recovered from COVID-19. CDR3s leave out the opening cysteine and the closing phenylalanine or tryptophan.

TRBJ2-5,TRBV5-6,ASSFIAGTQY
TRBJ1-2,TRBV7-9,ASSFNRQRNYGYT
TRBJ2-3,TRBV19,ASSIGSRRDTQY
TRBJ1-6,TRBV5-6,ASSLERGWNSPLH
TRBJ1-1,TRBV5-4,ASSDSGQGGTEAF
TRBJ2-5,TRBV6-5,ASRPTLEETQY
TRBJ1-4,TRBV7-9,ASSLGDSEKLF
TRBJ2-6,TRBV9,ASSVVASGANVLT
TRBJ2-3,TRBV4-2,ASSQDTSGGGTDTQY
TRBJ1-1,TRBV3-1/TRBV3-2,ASSQSLLWGGENTEAF
TRBJ2-2,TRBV6-5,ASMLREYTGELF
TRBJ1-2,TRBV11-1,ASSAYSTGGNYGYT
TRBJ1-1,TRBV6-5,ASSPFEAF
TRBJ1-2,TRBV6-5,ASSYTGPNYGYT
TRBJ1-4,TRBV6-5,ASSYGGTNEKLF
TRBJ2-1,TRBV30,AWSVLSPGNEQF
TRBJ1-5,TRBV2,ASSAGRAGQPQH
TRBJ2-1,TRBV5-1,ASSTAGGFTYNEQF
TRBJ1-1,TRBV24-1,ATSDSRTEAF
TRBJ1-4,TRBV7-9,ASSSLRAGTNEKLF
TRBJ2-7,TRBV9,ASSDGTDFYEQY
TRBJ2-1,TRBV4-1,ASSRGTGPEQF
TRBJ2-7,TRBV7-9,ASSLWPYEQY
TRBJ2-7,TRBV5-8,ASSYGTPDIYEQY
TRBJ1-4,TRBV27,ASSSAGQGNEKLF
TRBJ1-1,TRBV7-6,ASSLDVGQGNTEAF
TRBJ2-4,TRBV18,ASSPVPRDGNIQY
TRBJ2-2,TRBV23-1,ASSPLEGTGELF
TRBJ2-3,TRBV18,ASSQTSSTDTQY
TRBJ2-1,TRBV5-1,ASSQRDRGPYNEQF
TRBJ1-1,TRBV28,ASTLGGARTEAF
TRBJ2-3,TRBV6-4,ASGQGGSTDTQY
TRBJ1-2,TRBV10-3,AISSQGNGYT
TRBJ2-2,TRBV6-2/TRBV6-3,ASSRQGDGELF
TRBJ2-2,TRBV4-1,ASSQDPSGRTGELF
TRBJ2-5,TRBV14,ASSPIQGFQETQY
TRBJ1-1,TRBV18,ASSPDKTINTEAF
TRBJ2-3,TRBV5-1,ASSLGRTSGGITDTQY
TRBJ1-5,TRBV6-1,ASTPGGQPQH
TRBJ1-2,TRBV6-2/TRBV6-3,ASSQIQGDDGYT
TRBJ2-2,TRBV7-6,ASSLGGLRGGRSGELF
TRBJ1-5,TRBV10-3,ATGTASNQPQH
TRBJ1-4,TRBV28,ASSPSADSINEKLF
TRBJ2-1,TRBV3-1/TRBV3-2,ASSLRSGVNNEQF
TRBJ1-1,TRBV28,ASSLSRRNTEAF